These 3 T cell receptor beta chains originate from one sample sequenced in a study of blood T cell repertoires in COVID-19. Measured with immunoSEQ multiplex PCR; TCRdb has only the in-frame clones, and not every one. The sample lists around 49,000 clones; roughly 80% were seen once. What was sequenced was peripheral blood. These TCRs come from a woman aged 55-69 years with acute or convalescent COVID-19.

This clone has just a few counts. V gene TRBV28 combines with J gene TRBJ1-1; TRBD1 agrees at 8 bases. CDR1 and CDR2 from the germline V gene are MDHEN and SYDVKM. The V and J ends lost 5 bases and 5 bases, in that order; junction bases with no gene match: 10. The CDR3 is 15 residues long. CDR3 DNA: TGTGCCAGCAGTCCATCCCGGACAGGGAGAACTGAAGCTTTCTTT. It specifies CASSPSRTGRTEAFF.

The J gene is TRBJ1-6, the V gene TRBV19, with a possible D match to TRBD1 (5 bases). This CDR3 is built from 16 residues. V was clipped by 2 bases and J by 8 bases, with 16 bases between them. CDR1 is LNHDA and CDR2 is SQIVND in the germline V gene (reference sequence). The DNA for the CDR3 is TGTGCCAGTAGTATACTCCGGGGGGTCTCGGATTCACCCCTCCACTTT. Amino acid sequence: CASSILRGVSDSPLHF.

This clone was recorded a few times. This chain links TRBV19 with TRBJ1-5; D call uncertain. Between the trimmed V and J ends, which lost 1 base and 9 bases, there was a span of 7 bases. The CDR3 totals 12 residues. CDR1 and CDR2 (germline): LNHDA, SQIVND (reference sequence). The CDR3 nucleotides read TGTGCCAGTAGTATAGGAGTCGGGCCCCAGCATTTT. This codes for CASSIGVGPQHF. Filled out from reference TRBV19 and TRBJ1-5, the complete variable domain reads DGGITQSPKYLFRKEGQNVTLSCEQNLNHDAMYWYRQDPGQGLRLIYYSQIVNDFQKGDIAEGYSVSREKKESFPLTVTSAQKNPTAFYLCASSIGVGPQHFGDGTRLSIL.